This entry describes one TCR beta chain. Some clones are missing from TCRdb's copy, which holds only in-frame ones; the method was immunoSEQ multiplex PCR. The sample yields some 150,000 clones, 60% to 80% seen once. These data are taken from a study of blood T cell repertoires in COVID-19. About the study: The analysed material was cDNA or gDNA that came from T cells, B-cell-depleted T cells, or PBMCs.

V was pared by 6 bases and J by 6 bases, with 8 bases of the junction left unmatched. The CDR3 is 15 amino acids. Germline values: CDR1 MDHEN, CDR2 SYDVKM. Participant reports of clinical history set cohort assignment. Donors in Cohort 3 counted as recovered after two negative PCRs, clearance, or symptom resolution. The chain employs TRBV28 and TRBJ2-1; 10 bases fit TRBD2. This clonotype was sampled from a woman aged 45-60 years who had recovered from COVID-19. The sequencing input was PBMCs or T cells enriched from blood (not recorded which). The CDR3 sequence: CASSPSGRGSNEQFF. In nucleotides, the CDR3 is TGTGCCAGCAGCCCAAGCGGGAGGGGGAGCAATGAGCAGTTCTTC.